This is a list of T cell receptor beta chains from one sample in a study of cytotoxic CD8 clonotypes in ibrutinib-treated CLL. The protocol was immunoSEQ multiplex PCR, while the TCRdb copy is restricted to in-frame clones and leaves out a portion. This sample has about 150,000 clones; about 80% occur once, and the top ten carry around 13%. The material was PBMCs, obtained after 12 months of ibrutinib treatment. These receptors all come from a human donor with chronic lymphocytic leukemia. Both conserved end residues are part of each CDR3. Each record gives: V gene, clone size, D gene, J gene, CDR3 DNA, CDR3 protein. The D gene is left open where the match is weak. The size entry is marked missing in some rows and otherwise reads once, few, many or a size class.

V gene: TRBV29-1
clone size: once
D gene: -
J gene: TRBJ2-7
CDR3 DNA: TGCAGCGTTGTTATAGGCGCGAGCTCCTACGAGCAGTACTTC
CDR3 protein: CSVVIGASSYEQYF

V gene: TRBV19
clone size: few
D gene: TRBD2
J gene: TRBJ2-1
CDR3 DNA: TGTGCCAGTAGTATTGGGACTAGCTTTTCCAATGAGCAGTTCTTC
CDR3 protein: CASSIGTSFSNEQFF

V gene: TRBV15
clone size: few
D gene: -
J gene: TRBJ1-1
CDR3 DNA: TGTGCCACCAGCAGTTCGCTGAACACTGAAGCTTTCTTT
CDR3 protein: CATSSSLNTEAFF

V gene: TRBV7-2
clone size: -
D gene: -
J gene: TRBJ2-2
CDR3 DNA: TGTGCCAGCAGCTCCAGGCCAATCGTCACCGGGGAGCTGTTTTTT
CDR3 protein: CASSSRPIVTGELFF

V gene: TRBV11-3
clone size: -
D gene: -
J gene: TRBJ1-5
CDR3 DNA: TGTGCTAGACCGTCGGGAGGGGAAGGTTCACAGCCCCAGCATTTT
CDR3 protein: CARPSGGEGSQPQHF

V gene: TRBV4-3
clone size: -
D gene: TRBD1
J gene: TRBJ2-7
CDR3 DNA: TGCGCCAGCAGCGAATACAGGGGTATCTACGAGCAGTACTTC
CDR3 protein: CASSEYRGIYEQYF

V gene: TRBV21-1
clone size: -
D gene: -
J gene: TRBJ2-3
CDR3 DNA: TGTGCCAGCAGCAAAGTGGCGGGATTTAGCACAGATACGCAGTATTTT
CDR3 protein: CASSKVAGFSTDTQYF

V gene: TRBV5-1
clone size: -
D gene: TRBD2
J gene: TRBJ2-5
CDR3 DNA: TGCGCCAGCAGCTTGTGGGGAGCGGGGCAAGAGACCCAGTACTTC
CDR3 protein: CASSLWGAGQETQYF

V gene: TRBV13
clone size: -
D gene: -
J gene: TRBJ2-7
CDR3 DNA: TGTGCCAGCAGCCAAACACGGAGCTCCTACGAGCAGTACTTC
CDR3 protein: CASSQTRSSYEQYF

V gene: TRBV14
clone size: -
D gene: TRBD2
J gene: TRBJ2-7
CDR3 DNA: TGTGCCAGCAGCCAAAGTTGGACTAGCGGGAGAGCCTACGAGCAGTACTTC
CDR3 protein: CASSQSWTSGRAYEQYF

V gene: TRBV18
clone size: -
D gene: -
J gene: TRBJ2-4
CDR3 DNA: TGTGCCAGCTCACCACCAATCTCCCCGTACGCCAAAAACATTCAGTACTTC
CDR3 protein: CASSPPISPYAKNIQYF

V gene: TRBV7-8
clone size: -
D gene: -
J gene: TRBJ1-5
CDR3 DNA: TGTGCCAGCAGCTTAAGGAGAACCGGGACAAAAAATCAGCCCCAGCATTTT
CDR3 protein: CASSLRRTGTKNQPQHF

V gene: TRBV7-8
clone size: -
D gene: TRBD2
J gene: TRBJ2-2
CDR3 DNA: TGTGCCAGCAGCTGGGGACTAGCGGGACTCAACACCGGGGAGCTGTTTTTT
CDR3 protein: CASSWGLAGLNTGELFF

V gene: TRBV19
clone size: -
D gene: -
J gene: TRBJ2-7
CDR3 DNA: TGTGCCAGTAGTACCAGCCGGATTTCCTACGAGCAGTACTTC
CDR3 protein: CASSTSRISYEQYF

V gene: TRBV5-1
clone size: once
D gene: TRBD1
J gene: TRBJ1-2
CDR3 DNA: TGCGCCAGCAGCTTGGGGGACAGTCGAATCGGCTACACCTTC
CDR3 protein: CASSLGDSRIGYTF

V gene: TRBV6-1
clone size: -
D gene: TRBD1
J gene: TRBJ2-3
CDR3 DNA: TGTGCCAGCAGTGGATTCAGGGGGCGTTATGCAGATACGCAGTATTTT
CDR3 protein: CASSGFRGRYADTQYF

V gene: TRBV28
clone size: -
D gene: -
J gene: TRBJ2-7
CDR3 DNA: TGTGCCAGCAGTTTTGTTGGGGACTCCTACGAGCAGTACTTC
CDR3 protein: CASSFVGDSYEQYF

V gene: TRBV7-2
clone size: -
D gene: TRBD2
J gene: TRBJ2-7
CDR3 DNA: TGTGCCAGCAGCCCAAGGACTAGCAGGAACTACGAGCAGTACTTC
CDR3 protein: CASSPRTSRNYEQYF

V gene: TRBV30
clone size: few
D gene: -
J gene: TRBJ1-2
CDR3 DNA: TGCGCCAGCTACCCCACACCCGGCTACACCTTC
CDR3 protein: CASYPTPGYTF

V gene: TRBV7-9
clone size: -
D gene: -
J gene: TRBJ2-5
CDR3 DNA: TGTGCCAGCAGCTCCCCAATAGGGGTGGATGGGACCCAGTACTTC
CDR3 protein: CASSSPIGVDGTQYF

V gene: TRBV29-1
clone size: -
D gene: -
J gene: TRBJ2-1
CDR3 DNA: TGCAGCGTTGCTGGGGGTTCCTACAATGAGCAGTTCTTC
CDR3 protein: CSVAGGSYNEQFF

V gene: TRBV30
clone size: -
D gene: -
J gene: TRBJ1-1
CDR3 DNA: TGTGCCTGGAGTCAGGGACGGAACACTGAAGCTTTCTTT
CDR3 protein: CAWSQGRNTEAFF

V gene: TRBV7-8
clone size: -
D gene: -
J gene: TRBJ2-1
CDR3 DNA: TGTGCCAGCAGCTTAGGTTGGGGTGGGCGGTATGAGCAGTTCTTC
CDR3 protein: CASSLGWGGRYEQFF

V gene: TRBV28
clone size: -
D gene: -
J gene: TRBJ1-2
CDR3 DNA: TGTGCCAGCAGTTTGGTGGGGTATGGCTACACCTTC
CDR3 protein: CASSLVGYGYTF

V gene: TRBV7-9
clone size: -
D gene: TRBD2
J gene: TRBJ2-1
CDR3 DNA: TGTGCCAGCAGCTCGCTAGCGGGAGTTTTATACAATGAGCAGTTCTTC
CDR3 protein: CASSSLAGVLYNEQFF

V gene: TRBV6-5
clone size: -
D gene: -
J gene: TRBJ2-3
CDR3 DNA: TGTGCCAGCAGTTACGGATCTAGCACAGATACGCAGTATTTT
CDR3 protein: CASSYGSSTDTQYF

V gene: TRBV7-8
clone size: -
D gene: -
J gene: TRBJ2-2
CDR3 DNA: TGTGCCGTTCGGGGTCCCGGGGAGCTGTTTTTT
CDR3 protein: CAVRGPGELFF

V gene: TRBV27
clone size: -
D gene: -
J gene: TRBJ2-5
CDR3 DNA: TGTGCCAGCAGTACTTGGGCCAAAGAGACCCAGTACTTC
CDR3 protein: CASSTWAKETQYF

V gene: TRBV11-2
clone size: -
D gene: -
J gene: TRBJ2-7
CDR3 DNA: TGTGCCAGCAGCAATGTTAGATGGAATTACTACGAGCAGTACTTC
CDR3 protein: CASSNVRWNYYEQYF

V gene: TRBV11-3
clone size: -
D gene: TRBD1
J gene: TRBJ2-3
CDR3 DNA: TGTGCCAGCAGCCCACAAGGACAGGGAGATACGCAGTATTTT
CDR3 protein: CASSPQGQGDTQYF

V gene: TRBV7-3
clone size: -
D gene: TRBD2
J gene: TRBJ2-1
CDR3 DNA: TGTGCCAGCAGCTTAACCCCTAGCGGAGCGGGCAATGAGCAGTTCTTC
CDR3 protein: CASSLTPSGAGNEQFF

V gene: TRBV11-2
clone size: -
D gene: TRBD2
J gene: TRBJ2-5
CDR3 DNA: TGTGCCAGCAGCGAGCTAGCGGGAGGGCCTGAGACCCAGTACTTC
CDR3 protein: CASSELAGGPETQYF

V gene: TRBV6-5
clone size: -
D gene: -
J gene: TRBJ2-7
CDR3 DNA: TGTGCCAGCAGTAGGGCAGGAGTAGTCGTCTACGAGCAGTACTTC
CDR3 protein: CASSRAGVVVYEQYF

V gene: TRBV5-1
clone size: -
D gene: TRBD2
J gene: TRBJ2-3
CDR3 DNA: TGCGCCAGCAGCTTGCGTCAAACTAGCGGCACAGATACGCAGTATTTT
CDR3 protein: CASSLRQTSGTDTQYF

V gene: TRBV13
clone size: once
D gene: -
J gene: TRBJ2-7
CDR3 DNA: TGTGCCAGCAGCTTAGGTGGCTACGAGCAGTACTTC
CDR3 protein: CASSLGGYEQYF

V gene: TRBV18
clone size: -
D gene: TRBD2
J gene: TRBJ2-3
CDR3 DNA: TGTGCCAGCTCACCTCTACGATTTCTAGCGGGAGATTCGGATACGCAGTATTTT
CDR3 protein: CASSPLRFLAGDSDTQYF

V gene: TRBV4-3
clone size: -
D gene: -
J gene: TRBJ2-2
CDR3 DNA: TGCGCCAGCAGCCAAGATTTCACGAACACCGGGGAGCTGTTTTTT
CDR3 protein: CASSQDFTNTGELFF

V gene: TRBV9
clone size: -
D gene: -
J gene: TRBJ2-3
CDR3 DNA: TGTGCCAGCAGCCCTACACCCTTTGATACGCAGTATTTT
CDR3 protein: CASSPTPFDTQYF

V gene: TRBV7-6
clone size: -
D gene: -
J gene: TRBJ2-1
CDR3 DNA: TGTGCCAGCAGCTCTAGGGGGAGAGGGCAGTTCTTC
CDR3 protein: CASSSRGRGQFF

V gene: TRBV5-8
clone size: -
D gene: -
J gene: TRBJ2-7
CDR3 DNA: TGTGCCAGCAGCCCAGAGCGGGACAATACCTACGAGCAGTACTTC
CDR3 protein: CASSPERDNTYEQYF

V gene: TRBV28
clone size: -
D gene: -
J gene: TRBJ1-2
CDR3 DNA: TGTGCCAGCTCCGAGTCTTATGGCTACACCTTC
CDR3 protein: CASSESYGYTF

V gene: TRBV7-9
clone size: -
D gene: TRBD1
J gene: TRBJ1-1
CDR3 DNA: TGTGCCAGCAGCGGGGGGACAGGGAACACTGAAGCTTTCTTT
CDR3 protein: CASSGGTGNTEAFF

V gene: TRBV19
clone size: -
D gene: -
J gene: TRBJ1-2
CDR3 DNA: TGTGCCAGTAGTATAGGTTATGGACGGATCTATGGCTACACCTTC
CDR3 protein: CASSIGYGRIYGYTF

V gene: TRBV4-3
clone size: -
D gene: TRBD1
J gene: TRBJ2-1
CDR3 DNA: TGCGCCAGCAGCCAAGATAGATTCACAGGGGGAAACAATGAGCAGTTCTTC
CDR3 protein: CASSQDRFTGGNNEQFF

V gene: TRBV4-3
clone size: once
D gene: TRBD2
J gene: TRBJ2-6
CDR3 DNA: TGCGCCAGCAGCCAAGATATCGGGAGGGCCACTGGGGCCAACGTCCTGACTTTC
CDR3 protein: CASSQDIGRATGANVLTF

V gene: TRBV7-2
clone size: -
D gene: -
J gene: TRBJ2-7
CDR3 DNA: TGTGCCAGCAGCTTTGCTGACGAGCAGTACTTC
CDR3 protein: CASSFADEQYF

V gene: TRBV28
clone size: -
D gene: -
J gene: TRBJ1-1
CDR3 DNA: TGTGCCAGCAGATATCTCCAAATGGACAGCTCGAACACTGAAGCTTTCTTT
CDR3 protein: CASRYLQMDSSNTEAFF

V gene: TRBV5-1
clone size: few
D gene: -
J gene: TRBJ2-2
CDR3 DNA: TGCGCCAGCAGCTCCAGGGGAGGGGCCCTCACCGGGGAGCTGTTTTTT
CDR3 protein: CASSSRGGALTGELFF

V gene: TRBV27
clone size: -
D gene: TRBD1
J gene: TRBJ1-4
CDR3 DNA: TGTGCCAGCAGAAGGGACAGGGGTGAAGAAAAACTGTTTTTT
CDR3 protein: CASRRDRGEEKLFF

V gene: TRBV7-3
clone size: -
D gene: TRBD2
J gene: TRBJ2-1
CDR3 DNA: TGTGCCAGCAGCTTAACGTCGCTAGCGGGAGGAGGTGAGCAGTTCTTC
CDR3 protein: CASSLTSLAGGGEQFF